This section outlines one TCR beta chain sequence together with its context. The data originate from a study of control samples from healthy donors and cancer patients. Sequencing used immunoSEQ multiplex PCR; TCRdb keeps in-frame clones, though not all of them. This sample has roughly 140,000 clones; more than 85% occur once, and the top ten carry roughly 2.3%. Germline CDR1 reads MNHEY; CDR2 reads SVGAGI. The CDR3 has 15 amino acids. V was pared by 0 bases and J by 2 bases, with 10 bases between. This receptor was taken from a man aged 50-59 years in good health. Sequencing was carried out using blood. The rearrangement joins TRBV6-5 to TRBJ1-1, with D possibly being TRBD1 (5 bases). The CDR3 nucleotides read TGTGCCAGCAGTTACTCGGCAGGGACCAACACTGAAGCTTTCTTT. Translated: CASSYSAGTNTEAFF.